The entry that follows covers one T cell receptor beta chain sequence. Antigen unknown. The source of the sample is a study of post-analysis software for immune sequencing data. Overall study: Included courses were relapsing-remitting and secondary progressive multiple sclerosis; progressive-relapsing multiple sclerosis was also included.

The length of the CDR3 is 16 residues. Study-level points and caveats: Compared against controls, patients with multiple sclerosis displayed significantly lower normalized Chao1 diversity. TRBV segments more frequent in patients than in controls numbered five and included TRBV5-6, TRBV5-1 and TRBV20-1. By F measure, samples from a shared preparation batch strongly co-clustered.

cDNA libraries for TCR beta contained unique molecular identifiers. When about 0.9 to 10 million T cells were used, they gave approximately 450,000 cDNA molecules. MiXCR was run by TCRdb on the PCR reads, yielding one entry per CDR3 protein. The repertoire holds roughly 800,000 distinct CDR3 sequences, with roughly 46% as singletons. J is TRBJ1-5 and V is TRBV21-1; the table's D call TRBD1 went unverified against the DNA. TRBV21-1 is a pseudogene segment. Sequences were obtained from blood. This sequence originates from a girl aged 10 to 17 with multiple sclerosis. Written as DNA, the CDR3 is TGTGCCAGCAGCCCGCCCCCTTTTTATAGCAATCAGCCCCAGCATTTT. Encoded protein: CASSPPPFYSNQPQHF.